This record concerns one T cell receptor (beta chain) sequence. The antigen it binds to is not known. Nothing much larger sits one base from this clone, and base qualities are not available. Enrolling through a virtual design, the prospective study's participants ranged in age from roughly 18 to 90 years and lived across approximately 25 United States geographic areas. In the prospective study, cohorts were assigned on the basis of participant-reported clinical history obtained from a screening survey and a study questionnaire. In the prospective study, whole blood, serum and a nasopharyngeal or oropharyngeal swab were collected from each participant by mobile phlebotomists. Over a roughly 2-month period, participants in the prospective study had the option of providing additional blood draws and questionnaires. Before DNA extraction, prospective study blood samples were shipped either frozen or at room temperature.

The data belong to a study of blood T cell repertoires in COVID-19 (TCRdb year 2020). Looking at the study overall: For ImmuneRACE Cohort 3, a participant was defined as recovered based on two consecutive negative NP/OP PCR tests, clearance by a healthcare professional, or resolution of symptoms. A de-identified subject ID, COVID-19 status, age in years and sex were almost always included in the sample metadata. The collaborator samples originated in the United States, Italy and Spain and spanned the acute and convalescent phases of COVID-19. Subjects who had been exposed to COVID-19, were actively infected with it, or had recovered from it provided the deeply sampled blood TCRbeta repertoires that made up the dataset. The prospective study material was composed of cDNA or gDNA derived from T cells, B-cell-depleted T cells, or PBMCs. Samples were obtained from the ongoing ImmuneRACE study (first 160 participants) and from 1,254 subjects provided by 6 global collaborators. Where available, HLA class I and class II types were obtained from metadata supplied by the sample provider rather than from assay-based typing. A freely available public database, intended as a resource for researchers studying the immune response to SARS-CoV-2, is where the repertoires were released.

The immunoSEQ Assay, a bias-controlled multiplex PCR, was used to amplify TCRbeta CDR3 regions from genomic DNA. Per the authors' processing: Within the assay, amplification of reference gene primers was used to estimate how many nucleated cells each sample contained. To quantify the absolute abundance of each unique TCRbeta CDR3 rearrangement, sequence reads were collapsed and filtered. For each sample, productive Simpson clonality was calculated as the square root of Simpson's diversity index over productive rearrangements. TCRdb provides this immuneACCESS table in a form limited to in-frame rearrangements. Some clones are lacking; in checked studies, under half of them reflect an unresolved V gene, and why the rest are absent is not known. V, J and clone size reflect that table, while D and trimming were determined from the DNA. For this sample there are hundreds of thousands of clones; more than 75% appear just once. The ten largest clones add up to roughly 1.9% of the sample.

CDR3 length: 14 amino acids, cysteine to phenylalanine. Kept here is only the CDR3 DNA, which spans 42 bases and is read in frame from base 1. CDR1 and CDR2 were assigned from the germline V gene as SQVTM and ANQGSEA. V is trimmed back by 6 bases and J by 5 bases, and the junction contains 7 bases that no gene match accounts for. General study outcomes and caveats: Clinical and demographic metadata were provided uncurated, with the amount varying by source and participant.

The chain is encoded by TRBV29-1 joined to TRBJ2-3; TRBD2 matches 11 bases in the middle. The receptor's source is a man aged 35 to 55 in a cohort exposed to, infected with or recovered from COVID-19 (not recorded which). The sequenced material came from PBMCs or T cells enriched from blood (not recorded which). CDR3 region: CSVQGLAAGDTQYF. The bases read TGCAGCGTCCAGGGACTAGCGGCTGGAGATACGCAGTATTTT.